This TCR beta chain was sequenced during a study of blood T cell repertoires in COVID-19. J gave up 4 bases and V 5 bases, and 10 bases lay outside the gene matches. Germline V lookup: CDR1 SGHVS, CDR2 FNYEAQ. The CDR3 runs 15 residues. The data were produced by immunoSEQ multiplex PCR, yet TCRdb's version contains in-frame clones alone and is incomplete. Among around 200,000 clones listed, 65% to 85% were seen once. The TCR originated in a woman older than 75 with acute or convalescent COVID-19. The chain uses TRBV7-6 and TRBJ2-7; 8 nucleotides align to TRBD2. What was sequenced was peripheral blood. The CDR3 bases are TGTGCCAGCAGCCCGAGGGCGGGAGGAACTTACGAGCAGTACTTC. It specifies CASSPRAGGTYEQYF.